The 29 T cell receptor beta chains reported below all come from one sample, sequenced in a study of T-cell reconstitution after alpha-beta-depleted transplantation in children. For TCRbeta, the library was prepared with unique molecular identifiers. TCRdb processed the PCR reads anew with MiXCR; each CDR3 protein has one entry. The sample has under 850,000 distinct CDR3 sequences; roughly 13% are singletons. The material sequenced was PBMCs, taken before TCRalphabeta/CD19-depleted stem cell transplant. These receptors all come from a girl aged 2 to 9 with congenital amegakaryocytic thrombocytopenia, due to receive a stem cell transplant.

The chain combines TRBV7-9 with TRBJ2-1; D is unclear. Germline assignment: CDR1 SEHNR and CDR2 FQNEAQ (reference sequence). The CDR3 consists of 15 residues. Trimming cost V 5 bases and J 6 bases, with 17 bases left between them. The CDR3 protein is CASSPTPPEPNEQFF. Written as DNA, the CDR3 is TGTGCCAGCAGCCCAACCCCTCCTGAACCCAATGAGCAGTTCTTC.

The gene calls are TRBV10-3 and TRBJ2-1; 8 bases map to TRBD2. The CDR3 sequence is 16 residues long. V shed 2 bases, J shed 1 base, and the junction held 4 bases outside the gene matches. Germline assignment: CDR1 ENHRY and CDR2 SYGVKD. CDR3 in DNA: TGTGCCATCAGTGAGGTCAAGCGGGAGTCCTACAATGAGCAGTTCTTC. Translating it yields CAISEVKRESYNEQFF.

In this sample, this clonotype turned up a few times. The chain is built from TRBV10-3 and TRBJ2-3; TRBD2 aligns across 10 bases. Germline CDR1 ENHRY, CDR2 SYGVKD. J was trimmed by 5 bases and V by 4 bases; bases with no gene match: 12. This CDR3 is 17 amino acids long. The CDR3 here is CAISGGASGSLKDTQYF. The CDR3, as DNA: TGTGCCATCAGTGGGGGAGCTAGCGGGAGCTTGAAAGATACGCAGTATTTT.

This clonotype was found many times. The chain links TRBV20-1 to TRBJ2-3; D uncertain. Germline V lookup: CDR1 DFQATT, CDR2 SNEGSKA (reference sequence). V lost 4 bases to trimming and J lost 0 bases, with 11 bases between them. There are 14 residues in the CDR3. Here the CDR3 DNA reads TGCAGTGCTAAGCTGGAATCTAGCACAGATACGCAGTATTTT. Translation: CSAKLESSTDTQYF.

This clonotype was detected many times. This chain joins TRBV20-1 and TRBJ2-2; the match to TRBD2 covers 14 bases. The junction had 3 bases not matched to a gene; V was cut back by 3 bases and J by 3 bases. CDR3 length equals 16 residues. Germline values: CDR1 DFQATT, CDR2 SNEGSKA (reference sequence). This CDR3 reads CSASPGLAGDTGELFF. Here the CDR3 DNA reads TGCAGTGCTAGCCCGGGACTAGCGGGAGACACCGGGGAGCTGTTTTTT.

This clonotype was detected a few times. This rearrangement joins TRBV11-2 to TRBJ2-7, with D perhaps TRBD1 (6 bases). The CDR3 runs to 15 residues. Germline V gene sequence: CDR1 SGHAT, CDR2 FQNNGV. The V and J ends lost 2 bases and 1 base respectively, with 12 bases between them. CDR3 amino acids: CASSLSAGESYEQYF. The CDR3, as DNA: TGTGCCAGCAGCTTATCAGCAGGGGAGTCCTACGAGCAGTACTTC.

This clonotype was recorded a few times. This chain uses TRBV30 with TRBJ2-1; 7 bases are a match to TRBD2. The CDR3 length is 12 residues. V gave up 5 bases and J gave up 10 bases; unmatched junction bases: 8. Germline loops: CDR1 GTSNPN, CDR2 SVGIG (reference sequence). In DNA form, the CDR3 reads TGTGCCTGGGTGGGAGGGTCCTTGGAGCAGTTCTTC. It is translated as CAWVGGSLEQFF.

This clonotype has only a few counts. The chain is built from TRBV27 and TRBJ1-1, with a weak D call TRBD1 (6 bases). The CDR3 has 16 residues. V gave up 6 bases and J gave up 1 base, with 18 bases separating them. In germline, CDR1 is MNHEY, CDR2 SMNVEV (reference sequence). CDR3 loop: CASSPIGGGRNTEAFF. Written as DNA, the CDR3 is TGTGCCAGCAGCCCCATCGGTGGGGGGCGGAACACTGAAGCTTTCTTT.

The table lists this clonotype with many counts. CDR3 sequence: CSATGFLAGFNEQFF. CDR3 in DNA: TGCAGTGCCACGGGTTTTCTAGCGGGATTCAATGAGCAGTTCTTC. The rearrangement uses TRBV20-1 and TRBJ2-1; 9 positions match TRBD2. With 6 bases clipped from V and 6 bases from J, the junction kept 12 bases outside the gene matches. This CDR3 has 15 amino acids. Per the germline V gene, CDR1 is DFQATT and CDR2 is SNEGSKA (reference sequence).

The chain has TRBV6-5 and TRBJ2-7; 11 bases are shared with TRBD2. There are 16 residues in the CDR3. V lost 0 bases and J lost 4; bases outside the gene matches: 5. The germline CDR1 and CDR2 sequences are MNHEY and SVGAGI. This chain's CDR3 is CASSYSTRLAGYEQYF. In nucleotides, the CDR3 is TGTGCCAGCAGTTACTCCACACGACTAGCGGGGTACGAGCAGTACTTC.

CDR3 protein: CASSYGQGSPLEQYF. The CDR3, as DNA: TGCGCCAGCAGCTACGGACAGGGCTCACCGCTCGAGCAGTACTTC. This sequence joins TRBV5-1 and TRBJ2-7; 8 bases are a match to TRBD1. Germline CDR1 and CDR2: SGHRS and YFSETQ. The J segment lost 6 bases and the V segment lost 3 bases, leaving 11 bases of the junction unmatched. CDR3 length: 15 amino acids.

This clonotype turned up a few times. The V and J genes are TRBV5-1 and TRBJ2-2; 7 bases line up with TRBD2. CDR3 size: 16 residues. J was trimmed by 2 bases and V by 0 bases; bases with no gene match: 4. The germline gives CDR1 SGHRS, CDR2 YFSETQ. The CDR3 protein is CASSLVSGVNTGELFF. Written as DNA, the CDR3 is TGCGCCAGCAGCTTGGTGAGCGGGGTAAACACCGGGGAGCTGTTTTTT.

This clonotype was seen ten or more times. DNA for the CDR3: TGTGCCAGCAGCCCCCGGGCGGCTATGAACACCGGGGAGCTGTTTTTT. Amino acid sequence: CASSPRAAMNTGELFF. The V gene is TRBV6-4, the J gene TRBJ2-2, with D uncertain. The CDR3 spans 16 residues. Germline V lookup: CDR1 MRHNA, CDR2 SNTAGT. Trimming stripped 6 bases from V and 1 base from J, with 15 bases between.

This chain links TRBV12-3 or TRBV12-4 with TRBJ2-1; 9 bases align to TRBD1. The CDR3 has 15 residues. J lost 9 bases, V lost 8 bases, and 14 bases had no gene match. CDR3 protein: CASEDRGQGLGEQFF. Written as DNA, the CDR3 is TGTGCCAGCGAAGATAGGGGACAGGGTCTGGGTGAGCAGTTCTTC.

The rearrangement uses TRBV20-1 and TRBJ2-7; D not certain. The V gene's germline CDR1 is DFQATT and CDR2 SNEGSKA (reference sequence). The CDR3 has 11 amino acids. V lost 6 bases, J lost 7 bases, and 13 bases lay in between. The CDR3 DNA reads as TGCAGTGCCCTACCCGGTAGGGAGCAGTACTTC. This sequence encodes CSALPGREQYF.

This sequence joins TRBV5-1 and TRBJ2-7, with 9 bases matching TRBD2. Germline values: CDR1 SGHRS, CDR2 YFSETQ. The CDR3 covers 14 residues. Trimming cost V 5 bases and J 1 base; bases outside gene matches: 4. The CDR3 region is CASRTSGTSYEQYF. CDR3 DNA sequence: TGCGCCAGCAGGACTAGCGGAACTTCCTACGAGCAGTACTTC.

In this sample, this clonotype turned up many times. The rearrangement links TRBV7-6 to TRBJ1-1, with no clear D. Germline V CDR1 and CDR2: SGHVS, FNYEAQ. This CDR3 is 15 amino acids long. The V end was cut by 5 bases, the J end by 1 base, with 14 bases between. Here the CDR3 reads CASSATSGANTEAFF. The CDR3 DNA sequence: TGTGCCAGCAGCGCTACTTCAGGTGCGAACACTGAAGCTTTCTTT.

The chain couples TRBV7-9 to TRBJ2-7; possible D gene TRBD1, 6 bases. The CDR3 spans 15 residues. Germline V gene sequence: CDR1 SEHNR, CDR2 FQNEAQ (reference sequence). V was clipped by 6 bases and J by 2 bases, with 17 bases between them. This CDR3 reads CASRPSQGIAYEQYF. CDR3 DNA sequence: TGTGCCAGCAGACCCAGTCAGGGGATAGCCTACGAGCAGTACTTC.

This clonotype was seen many times. The chain links TRBV5-1 to TRBJ2-3; 8 bases are shared with TRBD2. There are 15 residues in the CDR3. J lost 2 bases, V lost 7 bases, and 9 bases had no gene match. Germline CDR1 SGHRS, CDR2 YFSETQ. This CDR3 is CASHPSGYSTDTQYF. The CDR3 DNA sequence: TGCGCCAGCCATCCTAGCGGGTACTCCACAGATACGCAGTATTTT.

Of note for this clonotype: At one end the junction does not follow the germline gene, possibly because of a read error. The chain couples TRBV11-2 to TRBJ2-3, with D uncertain. Per germline, CDR1 SGHAT and CDR2 FQNNGV. The CDR3 consists of 19 residues. CDR3 region: CASSFEVYFTTSPTDKQYF. In DNA, the CDR3 is TGTGCCAGCAGCTTCGAGGTCTATTTTACCACATCCCCCACAGATAAGCAGTATTTT.

Many counts were recorded for this clonotype. This chain connects TRBV20-1 to TRBJ2-7; 8 positions agree with TRBD2. The CDR3 has 14 amino acids. Trimming cost V 3 bases and J 5 bases; bases outside gene matches: 9. Germline loops: CDR1 DFQATT, CDR2 SNEGSKA (reference sequence). The DNA for the CDR3 is TGCAGTGCTAGCCATGGGACTAGTAGACACGAGCAGTACTTC. It yields the protein CSASHGTSRHEQYF.

This clonotype was seen at least ten times. The rearrangement uses TRBV5-1 and TRBJ2-7, with 9 nucleotides matching TRBD2. This CDR3 has 16 residues. Germline CDR1 is SGHRS and CDR2 is YFSETQ. With V trimmed by 5 bases and J by 4 bases, 13 bases remained unmatched. The CDR3 spells CASSDLQRLADYEQYF. For the CDR3, the DNA is TGCGCCAGCAGTGATCTCCAAAGACTAGCGGATTACGAGCAGTACTTC.

This clonotype was detected ten times or more. The CDR3 DNA follows: TGCAGTGCTAACGGGATACTAGTTGGTGATACGCAGTATTTT. As protein: CSANGILVGDTQYF. The rearrangement joins TRBV20-1 to TRBJ2-3, with D perhaps matching TRBD2 (5 bases). This CDR3 contains 14 residues. Germline CDR1 DFQATT, CDR2 SNEGSKA (reference sequence). Trimming cost V 4 bases and J 6 bases, with 17 bases left between them.

The V call is TRBV20-1, the J call TRBJ2-3; D ambiguous. CDR1 is DFQATT and CDR2 is SNEGSKA in the germline V gene (reference sequence). This CDR3 region has 11 residues. V was shortened by 1 base and J by 5 bases, with 4 bases between the two germline ends. In DNA form, the CDR3 reads TGCAGTGCTAGAGTCCTAGATACGCAGTATTTT. Encoded protein: CSARVLDTQYF.

V gene TRBV19 combines with J gene TRBJ2-2; 12 nucleotides align to TRBD1. CDR3 size: 18 residues. V lost 7 bases and J lost 3; bases outside the gene matches: 12. Germline CDR1 LNHDA, CDR2 SQIVND (reference sequence). CDR3 DNA: TGTGCCAGTACCCGCCGGGGGACAGGGGGCACGGACACCGGGGAGCTGTTTTTT. This sequence encodes CASTRRGTGGTDTGELFF.

This clonotype was detected only a few times. The V and J genes are TRBV5-1 and TRBJ2-1; the D gene is possibly TRBD2 (5 bases). Germline assignment: CDR1 SGHRS and CDR2 YFSETQ. Trimming removed 4 bases from V and 7 bases from J, with 18 bases in between. The CDR3 totals 15 residues. In nucleotides, the CDR3 is TGCGCCAGCAGCCGCTGGGAGACCCGAGGTAATGAGCAGTTCTTC. It yields the protein CASSRWETRGNEQFF.

This clonotype was detected only a few times. The J gene is TRBJ2-7, the V gene TRBV5-1; TRBD1 matches 8 bases. The ends lost 0 bases at V and 3 bases at J; junction bases unmatched: 8. Germline V CDR1 and CDR2: SGHRS, YFSETQ. The CDR3 runs to 16 residues. CDR3 sequence reads: CASSLAPGQVNYEQYF. The CDR3 coding sequence is TGCGCCAGCAGCTTGGCGCCGGGACAGGTGAACTACGAGCAGTACTTC.

This clonotype turned up a few times. The CDR3 DNA follows: TGCAGCGTTGAAGATCAGTTAGGCTACGAGCAGTACTTC. Its protein is CSVEDQLGYEQYF. The chain couples TRBV29-1 to TRBJ2-7; no firm D call. The ends were cut back, 0 bases at V and 3 bases at J, with 9 bases in the middle. Per the germline V gene, CDR1 is SQVTM and CDR2 is ANQGSEA. This CDR3 has 13 amino acids.

This clonotype was seen repeatedly, ten times or more. This rearrangement joins TRBV29-1 to TRBJ2-3; 14 bases match TRBD2. CDR3 length equals 14 residues. V lost 3 bases, J lost 4 bases, and 0 bases stayed unmatched. Looked up from germline, CDR1 is SQVTM and CDR2 is ANQGSEA. The CDR3 region is CSVEGLAGADTQYF. CDR3 sequence (DNA): TGCAGCGTTGAGGGACTAGCGGGGGCAGATACGCAGTATTTT.